Each of the 24 T cell receptor beta chains below was sequenced from the same sample in a study of control samples from healthy donors and cancer patients (dated by TCRdb to about 2020). Libraries were prepared through the immunoSEQ multiplex PCR assay. Not all clones reach the TCRdb copy of this immuneACCESS table, which keeps in-frame sequences only. Checked studies attribute under half of the gap to unresolved V genes and leave the rest unexplained. The sample table lists roughly 450,000 clones, approximately 92% of them with a count of one. The top ten constitute around 6.8% of the sample. Sequencing was done on a sample of PBMCs. These receptor sequences come from a man in his forties or fifties with head and neck cancer.

This clone was found a few times. CDR3 region: CASSAGQSLMGYGYTF. The CDR3 region has the DNA TGTGCCAGCTCAGCGGGACAGTCCCTTATGGGGTATGGCTACACCTTC. This rearrangement joins TRBV18 to TRBJ1-2; 7 positions agree with TRBD1. V was pared by 5 bases and J by 5 bases, with 14 bases of the junction left unmatched. Germline V gene sequence: CDR1 KGHSH, CDR2 LQKENI. This CDR3 has 16 amino acids.

The gene calls are TRBV7-2 and TRBJ2-7; 9 bases fit TRBD1. The CDR3 totals 12 residues. V lost 5 bases and J lost 7; bases outside the gene matches: 3. Germline lookup yields CDR1 SGHTA and CDR2 FQGNSA. CDR3: CASSADRGEQYF. The CDR3 coding sequence is TGTGCCAGCAGCGCCGACAGGGGGGAGCAGTACTTC.

J is TRBJ2-1 and V is TRBV3-1 (or the pseudogene TRBV3-2); 7 nucleotides line up with TRBD1. The germline V gene has CDR1 LGHDT and CDR2 YNNKEL (reference sequence). V lost 0 bases and J lost 5; bases outside the gene matches: 7. The CDR3 extends over 16 amino acids. Written as DNA, the CDR3 is TGTGCCAGCAGCCAAGATCTTGGGGACAGTAACAATGAGCAGTTCTTC. Translating gives CASSQDLGDSNNEQFF.

The chain links TRBV20-1 to TRBJ2-2, with no clear D. V shed 3 bases and J shed 1 base, with 9 bases lying between them. The length of the CDR3 is 14 residues. Germline values: CDR1 DFQATT, CDR2 SNEGSKA (reference sequence). CDR3 sequence reads: CSASGSLNTGELFF. As DNA, the CDR3 is TGCAGTGCTAGTGGGTCCTTGAACACCGGGGAGCTGTTTTTT.

This clone has more than one count but fewer than ten. The chain couples TRBV9 to TRBJ1-2, with D possibly TRBD1 on 6 matching bases. Germline V gene sequence: CDR1 SGDLS, CDR2 YYNGEE. V was shortened by 0 bases and J by 4 bases, with 10 bases between the two germline ends. This CDR3 contains 14 residues. The CDR3 nucleotides read TGTGCCAGCAGCGTAGGGTGGGGGGCCTATGGCTACACCTTC. This sequence encodes CASSVGWGAYGYTF.

CDR3 in DNA: TGCGCCAGCAGCCCCGGGACTAGCGGGTATAGCGGGGAGCTGTTTTTT. Residues: CASSPGTSGYSGELFF. The chain couples TRBV5-1 to TRBJ2-2, with 12 bases fitting TRBD2. Germline assignment: CDR1 SGHRS and CDR2 YFSETQ. J lost 7 bases, V lost 4 bases, and 8 bases had no gene match. The CDR3 consists of 16 residues.

The chain carries TRBV28 and TRBJ2-5; possibly TRBD1 for D (6 bases). This CDR3 region has 14 residues. V lost 5 bases to trimming and J lost 1 base, with 11 bases between them. The germline CDR1 and CDR2 sequences are MDHEN and SYDVKM. This chain's CDR3 is CASSPQGSQETQYF. As DNA, the CDR3 is TGTGCCAGCAGTCCACAGGGTTCCCAAGAGACCCAGTACTTC.

The gene calls are TRBV6-5 and TRBJ2-7, with TRBD2 matching 9 bases. The CDR3 loop spans 16 amino acids. V lost 2 bases and J lost 1; bases outside the gene matches: 6. Germline CDR1 MNHEY, CDR2 SVGAGI. This chain's CDR3 is CASSYTLLAGSYEQYF. The CDR3 DNA sequence: TGTGCCAGCAGTTACACACTACTAGCGGGTTCCTACGAGCAGTACTTC.

V and J are TRBV20-1 and TRBJ2-5; D gene ambiguous. The germline V gene encodes CDR1 DFQATT and CDR2 SNEGSKA (reference sequence). The length of the CDR3 is 11 residues. Trimming shortened V by 4 bases and J by 5 bases, and 8 bases separated the two germline ends. CDR3 nucleotide sequence: TGCAGTGCTAAACCTAGGGAGACCCAGTACTTC. Amino acids: CSAKPRETQYF.

The chain recombines TRBV24-1 with TRBJ2-1; maybe TRBD1 (7 bases). Trimming stripped 9 bases from V and 10 bases from J, with 21 bases between. The germline gives CDR1 KGHDR, CDR2 SFDVKD. There are 14 residues in the CDR3. The CDR3 DNA reads as TGTGCCACCGCAACGACCGGAGGGGGCCAGGAGCAGTTCTTC. It codes for CATATTGGGQEQFF.

The chain links TRBV5-5 to TRBJ1-1; 8 bases align to TRBD1. This CDR3 contains 14 residues. The ends lost 5 bases at V and 6 bases at J; junction bases unmatched: 9. Germline CDR1 is SGHKS and CDR2 is YYEKEE (reference sequence). The CDR3: CASRWAQGAPEAFF. The CDR3 DNA reads as TGTGCCAGCAGGTGGGCCCAGGGGGCACCTGAAGCTTTCTTT.

Details on this clone: Germline and junction disagree at one end, which may indicate a read error. This rearrangement joins TRBV19 to TRBJ2-7, with 8 bases lining up with TRBD2. The CDR3 totals 14 residues. Germline CDR1 is LNHDA and CDR2 is SQIVND (reference sequence). Here the CDR3 DNA reads TGTGCCAGTAGTATAGTGATCAAGTCGGGACTAGACGGCTTC. It specifies CASSIVIKSGLDGF.

With regard to this clone: Other DNA sequences within the sample encode an identical CDR3. The chain uses TRBV5-1 and TRBJ1-3, with a tentative D call TRBD1 (5 bases). Germline V gives CDR1 SGHRS, CDR2 YFSETQ. This CDR3 contains 16 residues. The V and J ends lost 0 bases and 0 bases respectively, with 10 bases between them. CDR3 protein: CASSLGGAHSGNTIYF. The CDR3, as DNA: TGCGCCAGCAGCTTGGGAGGGGCCCACTCTGGAAACACCATATATTTT.

J is TRBJ1-1 and V is TRBV9; no reliable D call. The V and J ends lost 2 bases and 0 bases respectively, with 17 bases between them. CDR3 size: 17 residues. Germline V lookup: CDR1 SGDLS, CDR2 YYNGEE. The CDR3 loop reads CASSVTTTGIMNTEAFF. The CDR3 DNA follows: TGTGCCAGCAGCGTGACTACGACCGGGATCATGAACACTGAAGCTTTCTTT.

CDR3 in DNA: TGTGCCAGCAGTGAAAGCGGGAGGGACACCGGGGAGCTGTTTTTT. It yields the protein CASSESGRDTGELFF. V gene TRBV6-4 combines with J gene TRBJ2-2; 10 bases line up with TRBD2. The germline V gene encodes CDR1 MRHNA and CDR2 SNTAGT. J lost 3 bases, V lost 3 bases, and 1 base had no gene match. There are 15 residues in the CDR3.

This sequence joins TRBV2 and TRBJ2-7; the match to TRBD1 covers 8 bases. This CDR3 contains 14 residues. V dropped 2 bases and J dropped 1; count of bases not matched to a gene: 1. CDR1 is SNHLY and CDR2 is FYNNEI in the germline V gene. The CDR3 nucleotides are TGTGCCAGCAGTGAACGGACAGGGTCCTACGAGCAGTACTTC. It is translated as CASSERTGSYEQYF.

J is TRBJ2-7 and V is TRBV5-6; D is possibly TRBD1 or TRBD2 (6 bases each). The CDR3 is 13 amino acids. Trimming left V 4 bases short and J 6 bases short, with 14 bases between. Germline loops: CDR1 SGHDT, CDR2 YYEEEE. The CDR3 DNA reads TGTGCCAGCAGCGCCGGCCGGGGGCGCGAGCAGTACTTC. It encodes CASSAGRGREQYF.

This chain joins TRBV5-1 and TRBJ1-4; D is uncertain. This CDR3 region has 13 residues. The germline gives CDR1 SGHRS, CDR2 YFSETQ. V shed 1 base and J shed 5 bases, with 6 bases lying between them. CDR3 coding DNA: TGCGCCAGCAGCTTGAGCGAAAATGAAAAACTGTTTTTT. Residues: CASSLSENEKLFF. Supplemented by reference TRBV5-1 and TRBJ1-4, the full variable domain reads KAGVTQTPRYLIKTRGQQVTLSCSPISGHRSVSWYQQTPGQGLQFLFEYFSETQRNKGNFPGRFSGRQFSNSRSEMNVSTLELGDSALYLCASSLSENEKLFFGSGTQLSVL.

This chain links TRBV27 with TRBJ1-5, with unresolved D. The CDR3 length is 13 residues. The V and J ends lost 2 bases and 7 bases respectively, with 9 bases between them. Germline assignment: CDR1 MNHEY and CDR2 SMNVEV (reference sequence). CDR3 nucleotide sequence: TGTGCCAGCAGTTTAGACTCCATGCAGCCCCAGCATTTT. Translation: CASSLDSMQPQHF.

This chain joins TRBV27 and TRBJ1-2; D not certain. The CDR3 covers 14 residues. V was cut by 8 bases and J by 0 bases, with 13 bases left in between. CDR1 and CDR2 from the germline V gene are MNHEY and SMNVEV (reference sequence). CDR3 sequence (DNA): TGTGCCAGCCGCCGGGCCAATACTAACTATGGCTACACCTTC. Protein: CASRRANTNYGYTF.

V usage is TRBV30 and J usage is TRBJ1-2; D is unresolved. Germline CDR1 reads GTSNPN; CDR2 reads SVGIG (reference sequence). CDR3 length: 14 amino acids. Trimming shortened V by 4 bases and J by 1 base, and 13 bases separated the two germline ends. The CDR3 here is CAWTVWTGNYGYTF. Here the CDR3 DNA reads TGTGCCTGGACGGTCTGGACGGGTAACTATGGCTACACCTTC.

The chain has TRBV14 and TRBJ1-4, with TRBD1 as a possible D gene (5 bases). The CDR3 has 15 residues. Deletions cut 3 bases from V and 6 bases from J, with 14 bases between. Looked up from germline, CDR1 is SGHDN and CDR2 is FVKESK. The CDR3 DNA sequence: TGTGCCAGCAGCCAGTTAGACAGAAACGATGAAAAACTGTTTTTT. Its translation: CASSQLDRNDEKLFF.

The rearrangement uses TRBV7-5 and TRBJ1-2; the DNA was not compared with TRBD1, the D call given in the table. TRBV7-5 is noted as a pseudogene. The CDR3 is made up of 15 amino acids. The CDR3 loop is CARSLFEPGNYGYTF. Written as DNA, the CDR3 is TGTGCCAGAAGCCTCTTTGAACCAGGGAACTATGGCTACACCTTC.

This rearrangement joins TRBV13 to TRBJ1-2; maybe TRBD1 (6 bases). The CDR3 length is 12 residues. Germline V CDR1 and CDR2: PRHDT, FYEKMQ (reference sequence). V was cut by 5 bases and J by 5 bases, with 9 bases left in between. CDR3 in amino acids: CASSTQGYGYTF. The CDR3 DNA is TGTGCCAGCAGCACACAGGGTTATGGCTACACCTTC.